This T cell receptor beta chain was captured in a study of T cells in Graves' hyperthyroidism and ophthalmopathy. This CDR3 contains 14 residues. The ends lost 6 bases at V and 12 bases at J; junction bases unmatched: 11. Germline lookup yields CDR1 SNHLY and CDR2 FYNNEI. Study outcomes and limitations: Ophthalmopathy, which appeared later, was predicted by the model a median about 6.8 months before onset.

TCR beta CDR3 region amplification was performed from RNA transcripts. The TCR CDR3 first-round RT-PCR relied on the HTBI primer set. TCRdb analysed the multiplex PCR reads with MiXCR anew, one entry per CDR3 protein. The data show over 650,000 distinct CDR3 sequences, 16% seen once. This clonotype was picked up many times. Its antigen is as yet unknown. The receptor was derived from a man younger than 35 with Graves' hyperthyroidism. The sequencing sample was made of blood. The rearrangement uses TRBV2 and TRBJ1-6; 7 nucleotides line up with TRBD1. CDR3 nucleotides: TGTGCCAGCAGGGGACAGCCACCGTGGGGACCCCTCCACTTT. Translated: CASRGQPPWGPLHF.